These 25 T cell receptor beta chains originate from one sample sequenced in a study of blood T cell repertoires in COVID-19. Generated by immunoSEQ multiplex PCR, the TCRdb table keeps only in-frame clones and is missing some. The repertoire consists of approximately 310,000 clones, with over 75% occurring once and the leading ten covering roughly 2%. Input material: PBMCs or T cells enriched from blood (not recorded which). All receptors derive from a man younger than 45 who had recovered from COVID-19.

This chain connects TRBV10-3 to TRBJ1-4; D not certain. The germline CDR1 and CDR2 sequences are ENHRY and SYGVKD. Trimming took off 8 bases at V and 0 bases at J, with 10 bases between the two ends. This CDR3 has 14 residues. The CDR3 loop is CAIAGGATNEKLFF. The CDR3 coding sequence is TGTGCCATCGCGGGCGGTGCAACTAATGAAAAACTGTTTTTT.

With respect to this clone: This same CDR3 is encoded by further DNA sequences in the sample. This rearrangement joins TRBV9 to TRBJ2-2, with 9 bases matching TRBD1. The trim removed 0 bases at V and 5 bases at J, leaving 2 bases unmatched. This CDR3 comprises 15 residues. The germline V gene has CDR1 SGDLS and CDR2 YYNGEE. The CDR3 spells CASSVGQGGTGELFF. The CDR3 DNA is TGTGCCAGCAGCGTAGGACAGGGGGGGACCGGGGAGCTGTTTTTT.

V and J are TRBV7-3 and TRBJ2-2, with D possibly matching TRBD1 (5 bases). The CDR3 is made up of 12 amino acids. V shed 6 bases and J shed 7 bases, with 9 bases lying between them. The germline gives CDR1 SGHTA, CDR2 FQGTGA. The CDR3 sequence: CASRPDSGELFF. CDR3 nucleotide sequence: TGTGCCAGCAGACCTGACAGCGGGGAGCTGTTTTTT. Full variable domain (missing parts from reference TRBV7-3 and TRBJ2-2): GAGVSQTPSNKVTEKGKYVELRCDPISGHTALYWYRQSLGQGPEFLIYFQGTGAADDSGLPNDRFFAVRPEGSVSTLKIQRTERGDSAVYLCASRPDSGELFFGEGSRLTVL.

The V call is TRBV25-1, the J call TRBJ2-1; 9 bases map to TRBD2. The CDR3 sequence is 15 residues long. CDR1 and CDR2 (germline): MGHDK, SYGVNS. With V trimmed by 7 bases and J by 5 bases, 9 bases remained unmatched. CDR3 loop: CASKAGGGGNNEQFF. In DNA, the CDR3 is TGTGCCAGCAAAGCGGGGGGCGGAGGCAACAATGAGCAGTTCTTC.

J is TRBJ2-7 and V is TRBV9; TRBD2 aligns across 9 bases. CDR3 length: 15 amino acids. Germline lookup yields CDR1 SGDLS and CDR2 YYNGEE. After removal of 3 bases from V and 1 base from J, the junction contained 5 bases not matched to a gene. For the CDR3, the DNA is TGTGCCAGCAGCGAAGGACTAGCGTTGTCCTACGAGCAGTACTTC. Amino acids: CASSEGLALSYEQYF.

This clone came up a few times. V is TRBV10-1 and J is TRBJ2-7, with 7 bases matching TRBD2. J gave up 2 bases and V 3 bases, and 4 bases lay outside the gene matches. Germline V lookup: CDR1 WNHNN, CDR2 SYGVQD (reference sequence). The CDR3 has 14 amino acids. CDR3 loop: CASSEGLEAYEQYF. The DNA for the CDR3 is TGCGCCAGCAGTGAAGGACTAGAGGCCTACGAGCAGTACTTC.

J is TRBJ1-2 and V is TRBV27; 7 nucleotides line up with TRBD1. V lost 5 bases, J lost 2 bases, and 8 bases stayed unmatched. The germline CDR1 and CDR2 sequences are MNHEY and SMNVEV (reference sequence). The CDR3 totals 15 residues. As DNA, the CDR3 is TGTGCCAGCAGTCGGGACAGTCGAGGGAACTATGGCTACACCTTC. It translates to CASSRDSRGNYGYTF.

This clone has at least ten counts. CDR3 region: CASSPTGAQINQPQHF. As DNA, the CDR3 is TGTGCCAGCAGCCCGACAGGGGCCCAGATCAATCAGCCCCAGCATTTT. V is TRBV2 and J is TRBJ1-5, with 8 bases that match TRBD1. The CDR3 covers 16 residues. Germline CDR1 reads SNHLY; CDR2 reads FYNNEI. J was trimmed by 3 bases and V by 6 bases; bases with no gene match: 10.

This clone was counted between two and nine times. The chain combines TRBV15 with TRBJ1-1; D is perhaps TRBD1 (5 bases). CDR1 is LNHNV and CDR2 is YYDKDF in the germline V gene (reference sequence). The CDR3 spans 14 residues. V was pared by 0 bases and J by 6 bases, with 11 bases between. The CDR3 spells CATSRDRVGAEAFF. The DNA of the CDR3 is TGTGCCACCAGCAGAGATAGGGTAGGGGCTGAAGCTTTCTTT.

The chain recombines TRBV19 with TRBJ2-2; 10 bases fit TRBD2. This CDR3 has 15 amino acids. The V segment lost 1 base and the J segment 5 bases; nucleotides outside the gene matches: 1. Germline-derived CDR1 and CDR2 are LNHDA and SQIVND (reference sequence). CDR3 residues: CASSIASGGTGELFF. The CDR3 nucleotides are TGTGCCAGTAGTATAGCTAGCGGGGGTACCGGGGAGCTGTTTTTT.

The CDR3 sequence is CASSFEGLYGYTF. CDR3 bases: TGTGCCAGCAGTTTCGAGGGCCTCTATGGCTACACCTTC. V and J are TRBV12-3 or TRBV12-4 and TRBJ1-2; D remains unclear. The CDR3 has 13 residues. Trimming pared 3 bases from V and 4 bases from J, leaving 9 bases between.

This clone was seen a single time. For the CDR3, the DNA is TGTGCCAGCAGCGTAGGAGAGGGCGGGCCCATTTGGTCACCCCTCCACTTT. This encodes CASSVGEGGPIWSPLHF. The V and J genes are TRBV9 and TRBJ1-6; no definite D call. Looked up from germline, CDR1 is SGDLS and CDR2 is YYNGEE. The CDR3 spans 17 residues. Trimming took 0 bases from V and 10 from J, leaving 20 bases between them. Full variable domain (remainder filled in from reference TRBV9 and TRBJ1-6): DSGVTQTPKHLITATGQRVTLRCSPRSGDLSVYWYQQSLDQGLQFLIQYYNGEERAKGNILERFSAQQFPDLHSELNLSSLELGDSALYFCASSVGEGGPIWSPLHFGNGTRLTVT.

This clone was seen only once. CDR3 bases: TGCGCCAGCTCTCCGCCGACGGGGGGGCCCCCAGATACGCAGTATTTT. Amino acid sequence: CASSPPTGGPPDTQYF. V gene TRBV5-1 combines with J gene TRBJ2-3; 8 bases fit TRBD2. The CDR3 contains 16 residues. Germline CDR1 reads SGHRS; CDR2 reads YFSETQ. Losses at the gene ends were 7 bases for V and 4 bases for J; bases not matched to a gene: 14.

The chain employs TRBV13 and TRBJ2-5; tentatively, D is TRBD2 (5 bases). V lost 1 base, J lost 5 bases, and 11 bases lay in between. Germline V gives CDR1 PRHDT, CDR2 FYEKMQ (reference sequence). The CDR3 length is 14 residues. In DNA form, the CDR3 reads TGTGCCAGCAGCTTAGCACTGGGCGGGGAGACCCAGTACTTC. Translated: CASSLALGGETQYF.

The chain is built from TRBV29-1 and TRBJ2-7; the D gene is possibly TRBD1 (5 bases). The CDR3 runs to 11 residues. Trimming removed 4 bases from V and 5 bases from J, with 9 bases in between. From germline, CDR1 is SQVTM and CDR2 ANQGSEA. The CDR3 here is CSVVGRDEQYF. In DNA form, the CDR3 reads TGCAGCGTTGTTGGCAGGGACGAGCAGTACTTC.

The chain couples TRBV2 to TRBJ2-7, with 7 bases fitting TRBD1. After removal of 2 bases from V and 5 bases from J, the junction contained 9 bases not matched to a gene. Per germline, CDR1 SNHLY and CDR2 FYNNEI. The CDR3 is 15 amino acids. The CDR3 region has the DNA TGTGCCAGCAGTGAAATAGGGGGCCCTCAGGACGAGCAGTACTTC. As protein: CASSEIGGPQDEQYF.

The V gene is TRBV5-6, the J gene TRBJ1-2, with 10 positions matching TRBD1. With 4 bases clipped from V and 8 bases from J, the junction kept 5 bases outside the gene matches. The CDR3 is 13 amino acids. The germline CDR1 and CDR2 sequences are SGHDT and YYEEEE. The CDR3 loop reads CASSAGQGEGYTF. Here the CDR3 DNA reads TGTGCCAGCAGCGCCGGACAGGGGGAGGGCTACACCTTC.

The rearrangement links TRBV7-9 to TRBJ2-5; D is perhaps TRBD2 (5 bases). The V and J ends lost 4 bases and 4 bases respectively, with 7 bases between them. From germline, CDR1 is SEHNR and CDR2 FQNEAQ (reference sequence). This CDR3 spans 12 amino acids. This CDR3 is CASSYEGETQYF. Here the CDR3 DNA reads TGTGCCAGCAGCTATGAGGGAGAGACCCAGTACTTC.

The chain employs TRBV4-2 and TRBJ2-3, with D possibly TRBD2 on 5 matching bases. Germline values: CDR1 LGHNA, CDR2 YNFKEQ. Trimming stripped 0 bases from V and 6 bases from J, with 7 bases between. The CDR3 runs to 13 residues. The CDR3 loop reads CASSQERRDTQYF. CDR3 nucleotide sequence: TGTGCCAGCAGCCAAGAGAGGAGGGATACGCAGTATTTT.

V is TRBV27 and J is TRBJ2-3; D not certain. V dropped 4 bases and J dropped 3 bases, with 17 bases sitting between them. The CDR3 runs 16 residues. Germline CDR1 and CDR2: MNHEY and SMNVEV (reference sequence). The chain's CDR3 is CASSSFSLLVTDTQYF. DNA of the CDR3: TGTGCCAGCAGTTCTTTTTCCCTCCTAGTTACAGATACGCAGTATTTT.

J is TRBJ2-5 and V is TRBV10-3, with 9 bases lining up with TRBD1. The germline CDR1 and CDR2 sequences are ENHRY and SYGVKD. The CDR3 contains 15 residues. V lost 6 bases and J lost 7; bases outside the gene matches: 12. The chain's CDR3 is CAISGLGTGRGTQYF. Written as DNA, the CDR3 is TGTGCCATCAGCGGATTGGGGACAGGGAGGGGGACCCAGTACTTC.

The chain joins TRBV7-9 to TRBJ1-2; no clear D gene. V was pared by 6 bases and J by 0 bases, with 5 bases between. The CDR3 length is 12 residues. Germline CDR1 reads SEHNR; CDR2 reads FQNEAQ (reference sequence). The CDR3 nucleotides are TGTGCCAGCAGTTCAACTAACTATGGCTACACCTTC. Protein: CASSSTNYGYTF.

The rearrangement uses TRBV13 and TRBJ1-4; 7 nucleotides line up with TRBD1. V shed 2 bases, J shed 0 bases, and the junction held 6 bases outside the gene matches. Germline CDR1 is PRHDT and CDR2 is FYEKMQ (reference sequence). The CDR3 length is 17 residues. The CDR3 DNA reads TGTGCCAGCAGCTTACGCGCGACAGGGCCAACTAATGAAAAACTGTTTTTT. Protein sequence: CASSLRATGPTNEKLFF.

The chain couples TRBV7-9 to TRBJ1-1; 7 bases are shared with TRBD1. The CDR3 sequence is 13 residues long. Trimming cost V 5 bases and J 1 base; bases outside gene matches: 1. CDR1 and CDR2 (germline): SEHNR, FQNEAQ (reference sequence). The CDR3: CASSRTGNTEAFF. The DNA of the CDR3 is TGTGCCAGCAGCCGGACAGGGAACACTGAAGCTTTCTTT.

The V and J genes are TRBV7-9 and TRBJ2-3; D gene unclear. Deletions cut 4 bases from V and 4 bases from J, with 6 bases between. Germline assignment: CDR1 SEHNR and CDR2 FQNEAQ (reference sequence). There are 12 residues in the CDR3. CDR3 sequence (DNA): TGTGCCAGCAGCTCCCTCCCAGATACGCAGTATTTT. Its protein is CASSSLPDTQYF.